The 27 T cell receptor beta chains below come from one sample, sequenced in a study of shared clonotypes between healthy human individuals (dated by TCRdb to 2020 to 2021). Library method: the immunoSEQ multiplex PCR assay. TCRdb retrieved this table from immuneACCESS and kept in-frame rearrangements only. Not all clones are present; in checked studies, unresolved V genes account for under half, and no reason is known for the remainder. The sample table shows around 1,000,000 clones, and roughly 80% are seen once. The top ten hold roughly 0.83% of the sample. Sequencing input: memory CD4+ T cells from PBMCs. The sample's cell subset or site label, in plain terms: CD45RA-negative fraction. Receptors were obtained from a man younger than 30 in good health. Some clones in this sample may be carry-over from other donors' samples.

The rearrangement uses TRBV18 and TRBJ1-5, with D possibly TRBD1 on 6 matching bases. Trimming removed 3 bases from V and 0 bases from J, with 12 bases in between. The germline V gene encodes CDR1 KGHSH and CDR2 LQKENI. This CDR3 is 16 amino acids long. The CDR3 reads CASSPGTPNSNQPQHF. The CDR3 DNA is TGTGCCAGCTCACCCGGGACACCTAATAGCAATCAGCCCCAGCATTTT.

This clone was picked up one time. The rearrangement links TRBV6-6 to TRBJ2-7; 8 nucleotides agree with TRBD1. This CDR3 is 13 amino acids long. Germline assignment: CDR1 MNHNY and CDR2 SVGAGI (reference sequence). Losses at the gene ends were 5 bases for V and 5 bases for J; bases not matched to a gene: 5. The CDR3 DNA follows: TGTGCCAGCAGTCTGGACAGGGTCCACGAGCAGTACTTC. It is translated as CASSLDRVHEQYF.

As regards this clone: Here the CDR3 omits its conserved ending phenylalanine or tryptophan, so a read error is the likely source. The chain combines TRBV27 with TRBJ2-7; 9 nucleotides agree with TRBD1. The germline V gene encodes CDR1 MNHEY and CDR2 SMNVEV (reference sequence). This CDR3 region has 13 residues. V shed 6 bases, J shed 4 bases, and the junction held 4 bases outside the gene matches. The CDR3, as DNA: TGTGCCAGCAGCAGACAGGGGGAGTACGAGCAGTACCTC. It encodes CASSRQGEYEQYL.

The chain couples TRBV6-1 to TRBJ2-2, with D perhaps TRBD2 (6 bases). Looked up from germline, CDR1 is MNHNS and CDR2 is SASEGT. V was pared by 6 bases and J by 3 bases, with 11 bases between. The CDR3 consists of 14 residues. CDR3 loop: CASRAGIDTGELFF. DNA for the CDR3: TGTGCCAGCAGGGCGGGGATCGACACCGGGGAGCTGTTTTTT.

The chain carries TRBV23-1 and TRBJ1-1, with 7 nucleotides matching TRBD1. Being an ORF, TRBV23-1 has a function that is uncertain. V shed 1 base, J shed 0 bases, and the junction held 8 bases outside the gene matches. This CDR3 spans 17 amino acids. The CDR3 bases are TGCGCCAGCAGTCAATTGGGGGACAGCAAAATGAACACTGAAGCTTTCTTT. The encoded protein is CASSQLGDSKMNTEAFF.

This clone showed up just a few times. Additional DNA sequences in this sample encode the identical CDR3. The chain carries TRBV30 and TRBJ2-5; D uncertain. Germline values: CDR1 GTSNPN, CDR2 SVGIG (reference sequence). V was clipped by 0 bases and J by 5 bases, with 4 bases between them. CDR3 length: 11 amino acids. The CDR3 nucleotides are TGTGCCTGGAGTGTCCGGGAGACCCAGTACTTC. This translates into CAWSVRETQYF.

V gene TRBV5-6 combines with J gene TRBJ2-7, with 7 nucleotides matching TRBD2. CDR3 size: 14 residues. CDR1 and CDR2 (germline): SGHDT, YYEEEE. Trimming took 6 bases from V and 2 from J; bases not matched to a gene: 8. CDR3 in amino acids: CASMPRGGTYEQYF. Here the CDR3 DNA reads TGTGCCAGCATGCCTCGGGGAGGGACCTACGAGCAGTACTTC.

This clone was counted ten times or more. The rearrangement uses TRBV27 and TRBJ1-2; tentatively, D is TRBD1 (6 bases). Between the trimmed V and J ends, which lost 5 bases and 9 bases, there was a span of 19 bases. The germline V gene encodes CDR1 MNHEY and CDR2 SMNVEV (reference sequence). The CDR3 covers 14 residues. Here the CDR3 reads CASSLGQGTFSYTF. For the CDR3, the DNA is TGTGCCAGCAGTCTAGGTCAGGGGACGTTTAGCTACACCTTC.

A note on this clone: Other DNA sequences of this sample code for an identical CDR3. The chain uses TRBV5-1 and TRBJ2-2; 10 nucleotides agree with TRBD2. V trimming: 1 base; J trimming: 4 bases; junction bases outside the gene matches: 1. Germline CDR1 SGHRS, CDR2 YFSETQ. The CDR3 spans 15 residues. Here the CDR3 reads CASSLLAGGTGELFF. The CDR3 nucleotides are TGCGCCAGCAGCTTGTTAGCGGGAGGCACCGGGGAGCTGTTTTTT.

This chain joins TRBV2 and TRBJ1-1, with D uncertain. The V gene lost 7 bases and the J gene lost 3 bases, with 9 bases spanning the gap. CDR3 length: 12 residues. Germline V CDR1 and CDR2: SNHLY, FYNNEI. The CDR3 bases are TGTGCCAGCACCGGGCAATACACTGAAGCTTTCTTT. Translated: CASTGQYTEAFF.

This clone was seen a single time. CDR3 nucleotides: TGTGCCAGCAGTGACGGATGGAGCTTTACAGGGTTACGGGGCTACACCTTC. Encoded protein: CASSDGWSFTGLRGYTF. The rearrangement joins TRBV6-1 to TRBJ1-2; tentative D call: TRBD1 (6 bases). The germline V and J ends were trimmed by 3 bases and 8 bases, with 25 bases remaining between them. Germline V lookup: CDR1 MNHNS, CDR2 SASEGT. The CDR3 sequence is 17 residues long.

The chain's CDR3 is CASSGRTSNTEAFF. The CDR3 DNA sequence: TGTGCCAGCAGTGGACGGACCTCGAACACTGAAGCTTTCTTT. The chain combines TRBV27 with TRBJ1-1; D uncertain. Trimming shortened V by 5 bases and J by 1 base, and 11 bases separated the two germline ends. CDR1 is MNHEY, CDR2 SMNVEV, per germline (reference sequence). The CDR3 contains 14 residues.

The rearrangement links TRBV30 to TRBJ1-1; TRBD1 might be the D (5 bases). Trimming pared 2 bases from V and 3 bases from J, leaving 22 bases between. The CDR3 length is 17 residues. Germline values: CDR1 GTSNPN, CDR2 SVGIG (reference sequence). The CDR3 reads CAWSLKQGGGKDTEAFF. The DNA of the CDR3 is TGTGCCTGGAGTTTGAAGCAGGGCGGGGGTAAGGACACTGAAGCTTTCTTT.

The chain joins TRBV28 to TRBJ2-3; 8 nucleotides agree with TRBD2. CDR3 length equals 15 residues. CDR1 is MDHEN and CDR2 is SYDVKM in the germline V gene. Trimming removed 2 bases from V and 2 bases from J; junction bases left unmatched: 3. CDR3 amino acids: CASSLASGHTDTQYF. The CDR3 DNA reads as TGTGCCAGCAGTTTAGCTAGCGGGCACACAGATACGCAGTATTTT.

The gene calls are TRBV5-1 and TRBJ2-3; D unresolved. The germline CDR1 and CDR2 sequences are SGHRS and YFSETQ. The CDR3 contains 15 residues. V was cut by 5 bases and J by 2 bases, with 15 bases left in between. As DNA, the CDR3 is TGCGCCAGCAGTTTGAGCCCTCCCCCCACAGATACGCAGTATTTT. Protein: CASSLSPPPTDTQYF.

CDR3 sequence reads: CASSGTSGRGTDTQYF. In DNA, the CDR3 is TGTGCCAGCAGCGGGACTAGCGGGAGAGGGACAGATACGCAGTATTTT. The rearrangement links TRBV5-4 to TRBJ2-3; 14 positions match TRBD2. Per germline, CDR1 SGHNT and CDR2 YYREEE (reference sequence). The CDR3 consists of 16 residues. Trimming took 4 bases from V and 3 from J; bases not matched to a gene: 4. Together with reference TRBV5-4 and TRBJ2-3, the CDR3 gives the full variable domain: ETGVTQSPTHLIKTRGQQVTLRCSSQSGHNTVSWYQQALGQGPQFIFQYYREEENGRGNFPPRFSGLQFPNYSSELNVNALELDDSALYLCASSGTSGRGTDTQYFGPGTRLTVL.

The chain joins TRBV29-1 to TRBJ2-7; D is perhaps TRBD2 (6 bases). The CDR3 spans 14 residues. Germline lookup yields CDR1 SQVTM and CDR2 ANQGSEA. The V gene lost 4 bases and the J gene lost 6 bases, with 19 bases spanning the gap. The CDR3 DNA is TGCAGCGTTGTTTTTAAGGCGGGAATAGGCGAGCAGTACTTC. This codes for CSVVFKAGIGEQYF.

The chain is built from TRBV30 and TRBJ2-4; D remains unclear. The CDR3 runs 12 residues. Germline CDR1 reads GTSNPN; CDR2 reads SVGIG (reference sequence). V gave up 3 bases and J gave up 8 bases, with 11 bases separating them. In DNA form, the CDR3 reads TGTGCCTGGAGGGGGATTAGGGACATTCAGTACTTC. This gives the protein CAWRGIRDIQYF.

This chain connects TRBV20-1 to TRBJ1-2, with D unresolved. The CDR3 has 11 amino acids. The germline gives CDR1 DFQATT, CDR2 SNEGSKA (reference sequence). Between the trimmed V and J ends, which lost 8 bases and 8 bases, there was a span of 15 bases. CDR3 loop: CSPLGLGGYTF. The CDR3, as DNA: TGCAGTCCCCTTGGCCTAGGGGGCTACACCTTC.

The chain joins TRBV5-1 to TRBJ2-5, with TRBD1 matching 9 bases. The CDR3 has 14 residues. CDR1 is SGHRS, CDR2 YFSETQ, per germline. V was clipped by 5 bases and J by 2 bases; unmatched bases: 4. CDR3 in DNA: TGCGCCAGCAGGGGGACAGGGCGACAAGAGACCCAGTACTTC. This gives the protein CASRGTGRQETQYF.

This sequence joins TRBV4-2 and TRBJ2-2, with D maybe TRBD2 (6 bases). The CDR3 totals 15 residues. V was pared by 1 base and J by 5 bases, with 11 bases between. Germline CDR1 reads LGHNA; CDR2 reads YNFKEQ. The CDR3 sequence is CASSQAGVETGELFF. The CDR3 bases are TGTGCCAGCAGCCAAGCGGGAGTAGAGACCGGGGAGCTGTTTTTT.

The chain couples TRBV7-3 to TRBJ2-3, with D unclear. This CDR3 has 13 amino acids. Between the trimmed V and J ends, which lost 3 bases and 5 bases, there was a span of 9 bases. Per germline, CDR1 SGHTA and CDR2 FQGTGA. CDR3 DNA: TGTGCCAGCAGCTTTCGGACGAAAGATACGCAGTATTTT. It specifies CASSFRTKDTQYF.

The rearrangement links TRBV7-9 to TRBJ2-6; 11 nucleotides agree with TRBD1. The CDR3 loop spans 17 amino acids. CDR1 and CDR2 (germline): SEHNR, FQNEAQ (reference sequence). The ends lost 3 bases at V and 0 bases at J; junction bases unmatched: 1. The CDR3 loop reads CASSFGTGGSGANVLTF. DNA for the CDR3: TGTGCCAGCAGCTTCGGGACAGGGGGCTCTGGGGCCAACGTCCTGACTTTC.

This chain uses TRBV6-6 with TRBJ1-3; TRBD1 might be the D (5 bases). The CDR3 spans 15 residues. Trimming removed 2 bases at V and 9 bases at J, with 17 bases between. Per germline, CDR1 MNHNY and CDR2 SVGAGI (reference sequence). CDR3 in DNA: TGTGCCAGCAGTTACGTGACAGTAGCCTACGGCACCATATATTTT. This sequence encodes CASSYVTVAYGTIYF.

The chain combines TRBV5-1 with TRBJ2-2; no clear D. V shed 2 bases and J shed 4 bases, with 12 bases lying between them. The CDR3 contains 15 residues. Germline-derived CDR1 and CDR2 are SGHRS and YFSETQ. The CDR3 loop reads CASSFLGDRTGELFF. The CDR3 region has the DNA TGCGCCAGCAGCTTCCTTGGGGATCGCACCGGGGAGCTGTTTTTT.

This clone was found once. The gene calls are TRBV30 and TRBJ2-7; D unclear. This CDR3 is built from 12 residues. Germline lookup yields CDR1 GTSNPN and CDR2 SVGIG (reference sequence). With 5 bases removed from V and 0 bases from J, the gap between germline ends came to 8 bases. This chain's CDR3 is CAWSRSSYEQYF. Written as DNA, the CDR3 is TGTGCCTGGTCTAGGAGCTCCTACGAGCAGTACTTC.

The J gene is TRBJ2-1, the V gene TRBV10-3; 10 nucleotides agree with TRBD2. The CDR3 extends over 14 amino acids. V lost 11 bases to trimming and J lost 3 bases; unmatched junction nucleotides: 7. CDR1 is ENHRY, CDR2 SYGVKD, per germline. CDR3 nucleotides: TGTGCCTCTCACACTAGCGGGGACTACAATGAGCAGTTCTTC. It is translated as CASHTSGDYNEQFF.